Listed here are 14 T cell receptor beta chains from one sample, sequenced in a study of identical twins. TCRdb used MiXCR to reprocess the 5' RACE reads, holding one entry per CDR3 protein. The sample shows 510,000 or so distinct CDR3 sequences, roughly 15% of them seen only once. The same sample was also used in a study of yellow fever vaccine responses in identical twins.

Material for sequencing was CD4+ T cells sorted from blood. These receptors were taken from a woman aged 18-30 years in good health.

This clonotype was picked up a small number of times. The chain joins TRBV2 to TRBJ2-7; D unresolved. CDR3 length equals 14 residues. Deletions cut 4 bases from V and 9 bases from J, with 19 bases between. CDR1 is SNHLY, CDR2 FYNNEI, per germline. The CDR3 protein is CASSGDGPWVAQYF. DNA for the CDR3: TGTGCCAGCAGTGGTGACGGTCCGTGGGTAGCGCAGTACTTC.

The chain employs TRBV2 and TRBJ2-4; either TRBD1 or TRBD2 may fit D (5 bases each). V dropped 3 bases and J dropped 8 bases, with 17 bases sitting between them. Per the germline V gene, CDR1 is SNHLY and CDR2 is FYNNEI. This CDR3 has 15 residues. In DNA form, the CDR3 reads TGTGCCAGCAGTGACGGGACCCTAGGTCGGGACATTCAGTACTTC. Translated: CASSDGTLGRDIQYF.

This clonotype showed up just a few times. V is TRBV12-3 or TRBV12-4 and J is TRBJ1-6; D may be TRBD1 (6 bases). Deletions cut 3 bases from V and 6 bases from J, with 15 bases between. This CDR3 spans 16 amino acids. The CDR3 region is CASSFGGRGGNSPLHF. CDR3 bases: TGTGCCAGCAGTTTTGGGGGGCGCGGGGGTAATTCACCCCTCCACTTT.

This clonotype was detected a few times. The genes are TRBV12-3 or TRBV12-4 and TRBJ2-1; 7 bases are shared with TRBD2. There are 15 residues in the CDR3. With V trimmed by 6 bases and J by 11 bases, 16 bases remained unmatched. The CDR3: CASRPGTTAGPQQFF. The CDR3 nucleotides read TGTGCCAGCAGGCCCGGGACTACCGCTGGGCCCCAGCAGTTCTTC.

The rearrangement joins TRBV6-1 to TRBJ2-5; D perhaps matches TRBD2 (6 bases). Germline CDR1 reads MNHNS; CDR2 reads SASEGT. Trimming pared 3 bases from V and 5 bases from J, leaving 13 bases between. The length of the CDR3 is 14 residues. The CDR3 region has the DNA TGTGCCAGCAGTGAGCCGAGGCTAGCGGAGACCCAGTACTTC. Translation gives CASSEPRLAETQYF.

In its sample, this clonotype was seen a few times. V and J are TRBV20-1 and TRBJ1-5; D is unresolved. The CDR3 runs to 14 residues. V was pared by 1 base and J by 2 bases, with 9 bases between. The germline V gene encodes CDR1 DFQATT and CDR2 SNEGSKA (reference sequence). CDR3 sequence reads: CSARGGMGNQPQHF. CDR3 bases: TGCAGTGCTAGAGGAGGAATGGGCAATCAGCCCCAGCATTTT.

The V call is TRBV28, the J call TRBJ2-1; 7 bases fit TRBD1. The V segment lost 6 bases and the J segment 1 base; nucleotides outside the gene matches: 6. CDR3 size: 15 residues. CDR1 and CDR2 from the germline V gene are MDHEN and SYDVKM. The CDR3 DNA follows: TGTGCCAGCAGAGCTAGACAGGGATCCTACAATGAGCAGTTCTTC. Protein product: CASRARQGSYNEQFF.

The chain couples TRBV7-6 to TRBJ2-5; 11 nucleotides match TRBD2. The CDR3 consists of 18 residues. Germline CDR1 reads SGHVS; CDR2 reads FNYEAQ. V lost 5 bases to trimming and J lost 2 bases; unmatched junction nucleotides: 13. The CDR3 nucleotides read TGTGCCAGCAGCCTCGGGGTTGGTAGCGGGAGGGAACAAGAGACCCAGTACTTC. Translating gives CASSLGVGSGREQETQYF.

V usage is TRBV29-1 and J usage is TRBJ1-5; D is unresolved. This CDR3 region has 15 residues. Germline CDR1 is SQVTM and CDR2 is ANQGSEA. V lost 0 bases to trimming and J lost 2 bases, with 11 bases between them. The CDR3 spells CSVEDRQYRNQPQHF. The DNA of the CDR3 is TGCAGCGTTGAAGATAGGCAGTACCGCAATCAGCCCCAGCATTTT.

V usage is TRBV4-1 and J usage is TRBJ2-5; no clear D. V was trimmed by 1 base and J by 5 bases, leaving 8 bases between them. This CDR3 has 13 residues. Germline V gives CDR1 MGHRA, CDR2 YSYEKL. CDR3: CASSQAVAETQYF. CDR3 nucleotides: TGCGCCAGCAGCCAAGCCGTGGCGGAGACCCAGTACTTC.

This sequence joins TRBV7-9 and TRBJ2-1; perhaps TRBD1 as D (6 bases). CDR1 and CDR2 (germline): SEHNR, FQNEAQ (reference sequence). Between the trimmed V and J ends, which lost 1 base and 7 bases, there was a span of 14 bases. The CDR3 runs to 15 residues. Here the CDR3 reads CASSLVRGQGNEQFF. CDR3 DNA sequence: TGTGCCAGCAGCTTAGTCAGGGGCCAAGGGAATGAGCAGTTCTTC.

This clonotype was detected many times. The gene calls are TRBV24-1 and TRBJ1-1; D not certain. CDR3 length equals 13 residues. Germline-derived CDR1 and CDR2 are KGHDR and SFDVKD. V lost 7 bases and J 7 bases, leaving 15 bases between the germline ends. The CDR3 protein is CATRQATSREAFF. CDR3 DNA: TGTGCCACCAGGCAGGCGACTTCCCGTGAAGCTTTCTTT.

The chain is built from TRBV6-2 or TRBV6-3 and TRBJ2-5; 9 positions match TRBD2. Trimming removed 0 bases from V and 3 bases from J; junction bases left unmatched: 5. This CDR3 has 16 residues. The V gene's germline CDR1 is MNHEY and CDR2 SVGEGT. The CDR3 coding sequence is TGTGCCAGCAGTTACTCGAGGGCTAGCGGGGAAGAGACCCAGTACTTC. This sequence encodes CASSYSRASGEETQYF.

V gene TRBV7-8 combines with J gene TRBJ1-2; a possible D gene is TRBD1 (5 bases). Germline loops: CDR1 SGHVS, CDR2 FQNEAQ. The CDR3 consists of 20 residues. V was pared by 1 base and J by 0 bases, with 24 bases between. CDR3 DNA sequence: TGTGCCAGCAGCTTAGGGGGTCCAACCCCGGGACGAATCCCTAACTATGGCTACACCTTC. This translates into CASSLGGPTPGRIPNYGYTF.